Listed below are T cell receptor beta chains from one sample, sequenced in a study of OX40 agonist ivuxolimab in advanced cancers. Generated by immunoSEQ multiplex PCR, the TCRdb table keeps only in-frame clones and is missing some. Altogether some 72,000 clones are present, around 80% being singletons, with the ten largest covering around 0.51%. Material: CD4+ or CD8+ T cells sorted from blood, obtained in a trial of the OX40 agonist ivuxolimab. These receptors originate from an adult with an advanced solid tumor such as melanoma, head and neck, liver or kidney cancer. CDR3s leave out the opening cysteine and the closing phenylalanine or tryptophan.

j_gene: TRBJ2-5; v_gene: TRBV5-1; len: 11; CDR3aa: ASSSGQQETQY
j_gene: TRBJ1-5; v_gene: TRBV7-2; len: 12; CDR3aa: ASSAILRDQPQH
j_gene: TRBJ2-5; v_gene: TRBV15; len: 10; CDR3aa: ATSLAQETQY
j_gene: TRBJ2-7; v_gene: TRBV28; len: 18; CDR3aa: ASSSTGTSGRHPSSYEQY
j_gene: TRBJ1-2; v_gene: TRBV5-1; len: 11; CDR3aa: ASSLDRQHGYT
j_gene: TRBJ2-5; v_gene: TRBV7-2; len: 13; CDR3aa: ASSPLGREQGTQY
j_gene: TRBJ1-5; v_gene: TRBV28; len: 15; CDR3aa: ASSLLSTSYSNQPQH
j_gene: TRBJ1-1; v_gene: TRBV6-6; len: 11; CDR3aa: ASSRDVNTEAF
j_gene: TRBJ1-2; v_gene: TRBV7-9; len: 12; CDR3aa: ASSFEGAFYGYT
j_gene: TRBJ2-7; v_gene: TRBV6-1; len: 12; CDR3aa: ASNTGGTTYEQY
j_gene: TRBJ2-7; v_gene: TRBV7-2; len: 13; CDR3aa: ASSPPRAIAYEQY
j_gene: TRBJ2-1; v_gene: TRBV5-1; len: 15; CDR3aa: ASSLAPGVQLYNEQF
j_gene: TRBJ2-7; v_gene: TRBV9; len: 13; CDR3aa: ASSGSPVLSYEQY
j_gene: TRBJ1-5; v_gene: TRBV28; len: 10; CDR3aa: ASDTSDQPQH
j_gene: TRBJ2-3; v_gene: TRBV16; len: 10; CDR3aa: ASSQLPPGAI
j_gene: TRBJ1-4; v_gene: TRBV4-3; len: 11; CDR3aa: ASSRDGNEKLF
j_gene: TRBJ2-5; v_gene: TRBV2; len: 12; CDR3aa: ASSKDRVQETQY
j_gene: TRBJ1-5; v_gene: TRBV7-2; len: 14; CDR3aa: ASTTGPQGYNQPQH
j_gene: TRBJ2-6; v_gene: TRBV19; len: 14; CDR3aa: ASSIGGQFGANVLT
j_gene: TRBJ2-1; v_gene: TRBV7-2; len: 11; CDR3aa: ASSLGQNNEQF
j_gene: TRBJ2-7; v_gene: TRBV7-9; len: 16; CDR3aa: ASSPNGVLTTNGYEQY
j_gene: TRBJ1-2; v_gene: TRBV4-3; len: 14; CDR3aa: ASSQGLSQGYYGYT
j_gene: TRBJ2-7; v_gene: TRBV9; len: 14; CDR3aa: ASSVGQGGFGYEQY
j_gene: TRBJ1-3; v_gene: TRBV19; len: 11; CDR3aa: ASRGQVGNTIY
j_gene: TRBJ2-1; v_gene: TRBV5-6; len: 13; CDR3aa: ASSLWGVDYNEQF
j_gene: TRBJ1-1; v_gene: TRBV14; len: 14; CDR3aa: ASSQDEWHTNTEAF
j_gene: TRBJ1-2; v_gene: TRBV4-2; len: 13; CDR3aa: ASSQEQGGPGGYT
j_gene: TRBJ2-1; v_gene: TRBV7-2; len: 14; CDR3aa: ASSLRAAVAGNEQF
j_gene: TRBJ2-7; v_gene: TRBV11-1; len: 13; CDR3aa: ASSRGTGGQYEQY
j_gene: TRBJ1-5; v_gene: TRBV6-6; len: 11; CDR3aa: ASSYSLSGIQH
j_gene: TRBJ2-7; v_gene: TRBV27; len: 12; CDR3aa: ASSFQGSGYEQY
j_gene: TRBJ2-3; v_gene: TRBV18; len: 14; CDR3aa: ASSRTAGAKADTQY
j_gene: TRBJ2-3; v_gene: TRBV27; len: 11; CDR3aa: ASRAGGGDTQY
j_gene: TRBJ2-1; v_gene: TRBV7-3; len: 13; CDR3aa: ASSLLLHSYNEQF
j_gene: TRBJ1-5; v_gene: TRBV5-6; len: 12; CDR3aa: ASSSTGLNQPQH
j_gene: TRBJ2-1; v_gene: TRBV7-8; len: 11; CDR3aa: ASSLSGEANGF
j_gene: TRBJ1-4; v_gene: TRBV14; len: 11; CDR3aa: ASSLRVREKLF
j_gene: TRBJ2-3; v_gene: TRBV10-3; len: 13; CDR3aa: AISNPGQGTDTQY
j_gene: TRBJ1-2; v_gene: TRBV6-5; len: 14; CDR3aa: ASSYSGGTGNYGYT
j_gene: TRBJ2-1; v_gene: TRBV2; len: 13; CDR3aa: ASSEGLSSYNEQF
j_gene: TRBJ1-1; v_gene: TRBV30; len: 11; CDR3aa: AWSIRVDTEAF
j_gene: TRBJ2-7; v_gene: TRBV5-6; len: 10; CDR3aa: ASSQARYEQY
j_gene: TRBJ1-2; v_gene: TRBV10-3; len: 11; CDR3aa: AIRRTGRDGYT
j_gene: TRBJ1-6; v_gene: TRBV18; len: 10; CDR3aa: ASTQGGSPLH
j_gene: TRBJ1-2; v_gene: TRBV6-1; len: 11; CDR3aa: ASSERGEQGYT